This T cell receptor beta chain was found in a study of cytomegalovirus exposure and HLA in healthy donors. Study-wide results and limits: TCR beta V- and J-gene trimming was later associated with a missense DCLRE1C variant. Analysis performed later found roughly 18,000 TCR beta sequences associated with HLA alleles at 0.05 false discovery rate. There were some public TCRs occurring in many donors, but most TCR sequences were rare.

Trimming took off 4 bases at V and 3 bases at J, with 9 bases between the two ends. The germline V gene encodes CDR1 SGHNT and CDR2 YYREEE (reference sequence). The CDR3 covers 13 residues. Use of 60 Vbeta and 13 Jbeta primers characterized the PCR. Some clones are missing from TCRdb's copy, which holds only in-frame ones; the method was immunoSEQ multiplex PCR. The sample carries some 110,000 clones, around 10% recorded once. As to this clone: Its specificity is not known.

This chain connects TRBV5-4 to TRBJ2-3; D is undetermined. The specimen was PBMCs. The receptor comes from a man aged 35 to 55 in good health and CMV-seropositive. The CDR3 DNA follows: TGTGCCAGCAGCCTCATACAAACAGATACGCAGTATTTT. Its translation: CASSLIQTDTQYF.